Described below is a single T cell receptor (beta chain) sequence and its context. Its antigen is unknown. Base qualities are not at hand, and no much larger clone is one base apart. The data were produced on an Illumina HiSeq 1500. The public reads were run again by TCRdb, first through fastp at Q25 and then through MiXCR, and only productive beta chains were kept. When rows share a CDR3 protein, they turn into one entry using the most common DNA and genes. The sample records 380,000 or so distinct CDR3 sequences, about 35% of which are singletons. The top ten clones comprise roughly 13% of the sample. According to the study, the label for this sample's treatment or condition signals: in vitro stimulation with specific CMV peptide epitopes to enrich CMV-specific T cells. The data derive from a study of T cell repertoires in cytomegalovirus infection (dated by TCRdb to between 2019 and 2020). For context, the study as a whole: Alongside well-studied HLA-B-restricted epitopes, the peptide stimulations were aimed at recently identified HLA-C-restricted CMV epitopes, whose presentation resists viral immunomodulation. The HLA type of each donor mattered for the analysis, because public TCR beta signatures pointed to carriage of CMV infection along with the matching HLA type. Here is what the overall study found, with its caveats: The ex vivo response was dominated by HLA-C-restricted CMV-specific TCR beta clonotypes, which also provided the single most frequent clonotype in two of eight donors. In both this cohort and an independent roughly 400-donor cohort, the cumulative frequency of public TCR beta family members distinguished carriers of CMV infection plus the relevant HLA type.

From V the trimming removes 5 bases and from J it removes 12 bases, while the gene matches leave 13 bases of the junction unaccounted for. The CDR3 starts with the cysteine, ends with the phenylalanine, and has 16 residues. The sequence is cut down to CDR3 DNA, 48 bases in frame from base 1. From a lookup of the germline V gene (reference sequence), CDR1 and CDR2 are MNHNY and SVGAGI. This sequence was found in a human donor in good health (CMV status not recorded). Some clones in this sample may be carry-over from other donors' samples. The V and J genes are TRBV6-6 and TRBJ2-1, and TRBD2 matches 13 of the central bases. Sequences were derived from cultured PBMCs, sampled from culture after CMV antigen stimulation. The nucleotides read TGTGCCAGCAGTCCAGGACTAGCGGGGGCCCTGGGTGTGCAGTTCTTC. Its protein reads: CASSPGLAGALGVQFF.